These 2 T cell receptor beta chains originate from one sample sequenced in a study of OX40 agonist ivuxolimab in advanced cancers. The method behind the library was the immunoSEQ multiplex PCR assay. Imported from immuneACCESS, the table was reduced by TCRdb to in-frame sequences with V and J called. These copies leave out some clones; in studies compared against another copy, an unresolved V gene accounts for under half, and the cause of the remainder is not known. The table for this sample lists around 15,000 clones; roughly 78% of them were counted only once. Of the sample, roughly 28% falls within the top ten clones. Material: CD4+ or CD8+ T cells sorted from blood, obtained in a trial of the OX40 agonist ivuxolimab. These receptors all come from an adult with an advanced solid tumor such as melanoma, head and neck, liver or kidney cancer.

This clone was seen only a few times. The rearrangement joins TRBV27 to TRBJ1-6; TRBD1 matches 7 bases. J lost 4 bases, V lost 3 bases, and 0 bases had no gene match. Germline CDR1 reads MNHEY; CDR2 reads SMNVEV (reference sequence). The CDR3 is 14 residues long. CDR3 coding DNA: TGTGCCAGCAGTTTGACAGGGTATAATTCACCCCTCCACTTT. It codes for CASSLTGYNSPLHF.

The rearrangement uses TRBV11-2 and TRBJ2-6; the D gene is possibly TRBD2 (7 bases). CDR1 is SGHAT and CDR2 is FQNNGV in the germline V gene. V was pared by 3 bases and J by 4 bases, with 10 bases between. The CDR3 is 15 amino acids. In DNA, the CDR3 is TGTGCCAGCAGCTTCGGGGGGCTGGGGGCCAACGTCCTGACTTTC. Its protein product is CASSFGGLGANVLTF.